The clone carrying this T cell receptor (beta chain) has a handful of counts. This entry belongs to a study of T cells in Graves' hyperthyroidism and ophthalmopathy. The investigators amplified TCR beta CDR3 regions from RNA transcripts. RT-PCR in the first round (using the HTBI primer set) targeted the TCR CDR3. TCRdb re-analysed the multiplex PCR reads in MiXCR, keeping a single row per CDR3 protein. The sample consists of around 700,000 distinct CDR3 sequences, around 19% of them appearing once. The CDR3 covers 17 residues. The germline V gene encodes CDR1 MNHNS and CDR2 SASEGT. V was cut by 2 bases and J by 8 bases, with 22 bases left in between.

This sequence was found in a woman aged 45-60 years with Graves' hyperthyroidism that later progressed to Graves' ophthalmopathy. The J gene is TRBJ2-1, the V gene TRBV6-1; the D gene is possibly TRBD2 (7 bases). The source material was blood. The CDR3 coding sequence is TGTGCCAGCAGTGAAATAATCCGGGGGGCCGGGATTTATGAGCAGTTCTTC. Amino acid sequence: CASSEIIRGAGIYEQFF.